This TCR beta chain was sequenced during a study of blood T cell repertoires in COVID-19. Germline CDR1 and CDR2: SNHLY and FYNNEI. V trimming: 7 bases; J trimming: 3 bases; junction bases outside the gene matches: 8. The CDR3 is 14 amino acids. Generated by immunoSEQ multiplex PCR, the TCRdb table keeps only in-frame clones and is missing some. This sample yields 250,000 or so clones, of which 85% are seen a single time; about 6.9% belongs to the top ten. The chain joins TRBV2 to TRBJ1-1; 7 bases line up with TRBD1. Material for sequencing was PBMCs or T cells enriched from blood (not recorded which). This clonotype was sampled from a woman aged 45-60 years who had been exposed to COVID-19. The CDR3 DNA reads TGTGCCAGCACCCCTGGGGGGACAGACACTGAAGCTTTCTTT. Protein: CASTPGGTDTEAFF.